This T cell receptor beta chain was captured by sequencing in a study of CD8 T cells in Susac syndrome (dated by TCRdb to between 2018 and 2021). Notes on the research overall: Of the Susac syndrome patients who were sequenced, six had clinically active disease and roughly eight were in clinical remission. At blood withdrawal, Susac syndrome patients were therapy-naive, treated with corticosteroids (with IVIg additionally given to some), or treated with IVIg alone. Whether CD8+ T cell activation and differentiation in Susac syndrome was antigen driven was tested using repertoire sequencing.

Results the study describes overall, beyond this receptor: No clonal expansion was detected in the CD4+ T cell repertoire of Susac syndrome patients. The TCR sequencing and HLA analysis was acknowledged to have included a relatively small number of individuals.

RNA was extracted with the RNeasy kit and about 0.45 to 1 ug was reverse transcribed using random hexamers. The immunoSEQ multiplex PCR assay, covering 54 Vbeta and 13 Jbeta segments, was used to amplify TCR beta CDR3 regions. PCR amplification bias was corrected using a synthetic template baseline for primer optimization and computational correction. On the authors' methods: Reads were annotated to V, D and J genes per IMGT and analyzed with immunoSEQ Analyzer, keeping only productive sequences. Clonality was computed as one minus Shannon entropy normalized by log2 of the number of productive unique sequences. For each patient and control, public and private clones were evaluated among the 100 most prevalent clones. Susac-specific clones were defined as absent from healthy and MS cohorts, roughly 1,100 published viral clones and other ImmuneACCESS disease sequences. The public reads were run again by TCRdb, first through fastp at Q25 and then through MiXCR, and only productive beta chains were kept. When rows share a CDR3 protein, they turn into one entry using the most common DNA and genes. The authors' filters were not applied to this entry. Here the sample has under 250,000 distinct CDR3 sequences; 85% to 95% occur a single time. The ten largest clones represent about 0.15% of the sample.

This clonotype was found once. It lacks a known antigen. No base-level quality is on record; no much larger clone is a single base apart. A single read is weak support. Peripheral blood CD8+ and CD4+ T cells from healthy donors, Susac syndrome patients and multiple sclerosis patients were profiled by high-throughput TCR beta sequencing. Recently defined diagnostic criteria for definite or probable disease were met by the Susac syndrome patients. Bulk CD8+ and CD4+ T cells were purified magnetically by negative isolation, whereas CD8+ TEMRA cells were enriched by FACS. Blood was drawn into EDTA tubes, processed within 24 hours, and PBMCs were isolated by density gradient centrifugation. PBMCs intended for TCR sequencing were cryopreserved in liquid nitrogen and were subsequently thawed in a 37 degrees C water bath. The sorted or isolated CD4+, CD8+ and CD8+ TEMRA cells had a purity of 90% or higher.

The CDR3 spans 14 residues, from the cysteine through the phenylalanine. Only the CDR3 part of the read is kept: 42 bases, read in frame from the first base. The germline V gene specifies MDHEN as CDR1 and SYDVKM as CDR2. The junction shows trimming of 7 bases on V and 4 bases on J, and the gene matches do not reach 6 bases of it. The sequence links TRBV28 to TRBJ2-2, with 7 middle bases fitting TRBD1. The source material was CD4+ T cells from PBMCs. The receptor was derived from a human donor with Susac syndrome. The CDR3 region: CASIRGRATGELFF. The DNA sequence reads TGTGCCAGCATTAGGGGGCGGGCCACCGGGGAGCTGTTTTTT.